Sequencing of this T cell receptor (beta chain) was carried out in a study of blood T cell repertoires in COVID-19 (dated by TCRdb to the early 2020s). About the investigation overall: Samples covering the acute and convalescent phases of COVID-19 were provided by collaborators in the United States, Italy and Spain. The repertoires were made available in a free public database intended to serve as a resource for research on the immune response to SARS-CoV-2. The samples were drawn from two sources: the first 160 participants of the ongoing ImmuneRACE study, and fewer than 1,500 subjects contributed by 6 global collaborators. The prospective study material was composed of cDNA or gDNA derived from T cells, B-cell-depleted T cells, or PBMCs. Deeply sampled blood TCRbeta repertoires from subjects exposed to, actively infected with, or recovered from COVID-19 were included in the dataset. The sample metadata nearly always contained a de-identified subject ID, COVID-19 status, age in years and sex. Where HLA class I and class II types were available, the types were taken from metadata supplied by the sample provider, not from assay-based typing. The investigation overall reported the following: How much clinical and demographic metadata was included differed by source and by participant, and the metadata was provided uncurated.

The germline ends are 6 bases apart after V is trimmed by 2 bases and J by 6 bases. The CDR3 runs 12 amino acids, cysteine and phenylalanine included. CDR3 DNA is the only sequence kept; it has 36 bases, read in frame from the first base. The germline V gene (reference sequence) yields MNHEY for CDR1 and SMNVEV for CDR2. The immunoSEQ Assay, a bias-controlled multiplex PCR, was used to amplify TCRbeta CDR3 regions from genomic DNA. The study's processing was this. Within the assay, amplification of reference gene primers was used to estimate how many nucleated cells each sample contained. To quantify the absolute abundance of each unique TCRbeta CDR3 rearrangement, sequence reads were collapsed and filtered. For each sample, productive Simpson clonality was calculated by taking the square root of Simpson's diversity index across productive rearrangements. In TCRdb, the immuneACCESS table is reduced to in-frame sequences with V and J assigned. These tables do not hold every clone; where another copy was compared, an unresolved V gene accounts for under half, and the others remain unexplained. For V, J and clone size, that table is used; D and trimming come from the DNA. This sample has around 250,000 clones in its table, and approximately 83% of those were observed once. The ten largest clonotypes hold over 1.5% of the sample.

In the prospective study, participants were about 18 to 100 years old, resided in about two dozen geographic areas of the United States, and were enrolled through a virtual design. Cohort assignment in the prospective study relied on participant-reported clinical history from a screening survey and a study questionnaire. ImmuneRACE Cohort 3 recovered participants were defined by two consecutive negative NP/OP PCR tests, healthcare professional clearance, or symptom resolution. Mobile phlebotomists in the prospective study collected whole blood, serum and a nasopharyngeal or oropharyngeal swab from every participant. Additional blood draws and questionnaires over an approximately 2-month period could optionally be provided by prospective study participants. Before DNA extraction, prospective study blood samples were shipped either frozen or at room temperature. Remarks on this clone: This receptor's antigen is unknown. There are no base qualities to consult, and no much larger clone falls within one base.

The sample consisted of PBMCs or T cells enriched from blood (not recorded which). The sequence joins TRBV27 to TRBJ2-3; the D gene is not confidently resolved. The receptor was derived from a woman between 50 and 59 years old who had recovered from COVID-19. CDR3 region: CASSLMRDTQYF. The DNA sequence is given as TGTGCCAGCAGTTTAATGCGGGATACGCAGTATTTT.